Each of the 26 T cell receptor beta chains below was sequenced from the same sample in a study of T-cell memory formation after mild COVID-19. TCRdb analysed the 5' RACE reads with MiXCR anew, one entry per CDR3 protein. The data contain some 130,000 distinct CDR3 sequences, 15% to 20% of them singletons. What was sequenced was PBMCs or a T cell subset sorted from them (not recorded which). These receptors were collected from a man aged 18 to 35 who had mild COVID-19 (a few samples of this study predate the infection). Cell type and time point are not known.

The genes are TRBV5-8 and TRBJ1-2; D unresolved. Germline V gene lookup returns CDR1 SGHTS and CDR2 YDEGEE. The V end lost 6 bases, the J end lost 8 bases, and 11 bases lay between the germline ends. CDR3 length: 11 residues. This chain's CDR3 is CASTKTRGYTF. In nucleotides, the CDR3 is TGTGCCAGCACCAAAACGCGGGGCTACACCTTC.

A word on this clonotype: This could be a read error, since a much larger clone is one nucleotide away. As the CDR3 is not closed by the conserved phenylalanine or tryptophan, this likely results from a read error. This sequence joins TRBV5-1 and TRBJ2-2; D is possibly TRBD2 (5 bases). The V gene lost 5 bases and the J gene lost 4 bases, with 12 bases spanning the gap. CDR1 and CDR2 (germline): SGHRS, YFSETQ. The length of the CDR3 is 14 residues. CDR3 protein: CASRREMVTGELFI. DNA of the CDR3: TGCGCCAGCAGGAGGGAGATGGTCACCGGGGAGCTGTTTATT.

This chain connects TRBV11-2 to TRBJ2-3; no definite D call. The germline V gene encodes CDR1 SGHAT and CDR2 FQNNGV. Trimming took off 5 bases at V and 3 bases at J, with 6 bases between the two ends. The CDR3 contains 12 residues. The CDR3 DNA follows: TGTGCCAGCAGCCCGACAACAGATACGCAGTATTTT. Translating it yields CASSPTTDTQYF.

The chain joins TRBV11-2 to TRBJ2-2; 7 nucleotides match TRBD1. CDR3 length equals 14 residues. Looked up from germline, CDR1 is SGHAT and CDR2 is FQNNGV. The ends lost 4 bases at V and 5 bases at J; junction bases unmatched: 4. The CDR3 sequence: CASSSIQGTGELFF. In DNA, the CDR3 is TGTGCCAGCAGCTCAATACAGGGGACCGGGGAGCTGTTTTTT.

In nucleotides, the CDR3 is TGTGCCAGCAGCCTGGGGGAGAACACCGGGGAGCTGTTTTTT. Amino acids: CASSLGENTGELFF. The V call is TRBV4-2, the J call TRBJ2-2, with D possibly being TRBD1 or TRBD2 (5 bases each). V was shortened by 4 bases and J by 1 base, with 7 bases between the two germline ends. Germline V CDR1 and CDR2: LGHNA, YNFKEQ. The CDR3 runs to 14 residues.

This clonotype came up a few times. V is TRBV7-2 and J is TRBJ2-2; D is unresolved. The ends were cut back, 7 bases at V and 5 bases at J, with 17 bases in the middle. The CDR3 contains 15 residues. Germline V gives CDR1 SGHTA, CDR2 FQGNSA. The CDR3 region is CASTPLGRFTGELFF. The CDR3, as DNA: TGTGCCAGCACACCCTTAGGGCGTTTTACCGGGGAGCTGTTTTTT.

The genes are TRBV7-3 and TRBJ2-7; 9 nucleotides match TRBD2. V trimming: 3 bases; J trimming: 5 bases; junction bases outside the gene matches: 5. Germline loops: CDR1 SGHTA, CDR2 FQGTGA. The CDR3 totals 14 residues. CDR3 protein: CASSFGGGDDEQYV. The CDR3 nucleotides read TGTGCCAGCAGCTTCGGCGGGGGGGATGACGAGCAGTACGTC.

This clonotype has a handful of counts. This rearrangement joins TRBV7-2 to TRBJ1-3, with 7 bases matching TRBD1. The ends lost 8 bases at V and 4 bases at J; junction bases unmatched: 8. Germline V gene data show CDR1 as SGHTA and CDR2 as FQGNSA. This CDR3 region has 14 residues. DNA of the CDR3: TGTGCCAGCGAAGACAGGGTAGCGGGAAACACCATATATTTT. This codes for CASEDRVAGNTIYF.

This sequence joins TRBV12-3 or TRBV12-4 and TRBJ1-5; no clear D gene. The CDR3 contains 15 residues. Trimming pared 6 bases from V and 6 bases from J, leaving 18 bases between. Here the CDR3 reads CASSQETGLGQPQHF. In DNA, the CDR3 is TGTGCCAGCAGCCAGGAGACTGGGCTGGGTCAGCCCCAGCATTTT.

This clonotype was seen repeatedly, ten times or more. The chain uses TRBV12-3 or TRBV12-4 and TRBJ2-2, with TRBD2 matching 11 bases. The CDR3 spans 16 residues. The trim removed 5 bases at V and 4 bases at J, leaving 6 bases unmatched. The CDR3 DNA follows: TGTGCCAGCAGTATGGCACTAGCGGGGGTCACCGGGGAGCTGTTTTTT. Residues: CASSMALAGVTGELFF.

This CDR3 reads CASSAGPSNTEAFF. The CDR3, as DNA: TGCGCCAGCAGCGCGGGACCCTCGAACACTGAAGCTTTCTTT. This chain connects TRBV5-1 to TRBJ1-1; D may be TRBD1 (5 bases). Germline V CDR1 and CDR2: SGHRS, YFSETQ. V shed 4 bases and J shed 1 base, with 11 bases lying between them. The CDR3 covers 14 residues.

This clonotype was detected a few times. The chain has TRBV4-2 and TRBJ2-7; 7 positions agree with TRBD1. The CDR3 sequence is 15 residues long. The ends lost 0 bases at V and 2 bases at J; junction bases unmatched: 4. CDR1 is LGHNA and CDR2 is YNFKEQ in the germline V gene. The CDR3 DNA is TGTGCCAGCAGCCAAGAAAGGCAGGGGGCCTACGAGCAGTACTTC. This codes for CASSQERQGAYEQYF.

CDR3 sequence (DNA): TGTGCCAGCAGCTTTCGGGCTAGGCAAGAGACCCAGTACTTC. It codes for CASSFRARQETQYF. This chain links TRBV7-2 with TRBJ2-5; no reliable D call. Looked up from germline, CDR1 is SGHTA and CDR2 is FQGNSA. The CDR3 sequence is 14 residues long. V was trimmed by 3 bases and J by 2 bases, leaving 10 bases between them.

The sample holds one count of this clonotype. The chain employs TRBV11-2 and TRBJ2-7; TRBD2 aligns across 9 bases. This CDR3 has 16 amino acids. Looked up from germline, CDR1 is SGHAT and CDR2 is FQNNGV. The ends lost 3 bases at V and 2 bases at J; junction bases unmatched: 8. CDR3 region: CASSLGRLAVTYEQYF. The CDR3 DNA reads TGTGCCAGCAGCTTGGGGCGACTAGCGGTTACCTACGAGCAGTACTTC. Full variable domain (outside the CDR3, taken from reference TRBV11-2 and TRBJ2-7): EAGVAQSPRYKIIEKRQSVAFWCNPISGHATLYWYQQILGQGPKLLIQFQNNGVVDDSQLPKDRFSAERLKGVDSTLKIQPAKLEDSAVYLCASSLGRLAVTYEQYFGPGTRLTVT.

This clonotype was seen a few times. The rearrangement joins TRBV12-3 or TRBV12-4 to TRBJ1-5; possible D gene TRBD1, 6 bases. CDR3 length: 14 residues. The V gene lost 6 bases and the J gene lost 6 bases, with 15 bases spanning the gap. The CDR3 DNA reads TGTGCCAGCAGCCCACAGGGTATAGGTCAGCCCCAGCATTTT. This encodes CASSPQGIGQPQHF.

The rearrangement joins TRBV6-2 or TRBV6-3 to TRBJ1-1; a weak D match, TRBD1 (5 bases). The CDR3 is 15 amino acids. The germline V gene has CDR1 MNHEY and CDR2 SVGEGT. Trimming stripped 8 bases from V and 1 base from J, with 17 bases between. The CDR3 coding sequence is TGTGCCAGCGCCAAACGACCCGGGGCGAACACTGAAGCTTTCTTT. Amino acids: CASAKRPGANTEAFF.

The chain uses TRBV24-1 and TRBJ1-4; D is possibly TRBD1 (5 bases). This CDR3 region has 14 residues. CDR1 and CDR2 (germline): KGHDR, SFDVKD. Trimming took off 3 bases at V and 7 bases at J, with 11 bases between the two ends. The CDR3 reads CATSDPRDGEKLFF. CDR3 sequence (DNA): TGTGCCACCAGTGATCCCAGGGACGGTGAAAAACTGTTTTTT.

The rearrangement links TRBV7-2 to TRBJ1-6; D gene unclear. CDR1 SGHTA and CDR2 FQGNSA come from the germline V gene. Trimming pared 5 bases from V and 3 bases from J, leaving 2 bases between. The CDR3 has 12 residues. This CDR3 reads CASSGYNSPLHF. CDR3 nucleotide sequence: TGTGCCAGCAGCGGCTATAATTCACCCCTCCACTTT.

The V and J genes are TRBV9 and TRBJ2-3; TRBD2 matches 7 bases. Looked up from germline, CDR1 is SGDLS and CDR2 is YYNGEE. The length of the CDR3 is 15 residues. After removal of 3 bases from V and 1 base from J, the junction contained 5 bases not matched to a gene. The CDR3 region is CASSGLAAGTDTQYF. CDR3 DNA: TGTGCCAGCAGCGGCCTAGCGGCCGGCACAGATACGCAGTATTTT.

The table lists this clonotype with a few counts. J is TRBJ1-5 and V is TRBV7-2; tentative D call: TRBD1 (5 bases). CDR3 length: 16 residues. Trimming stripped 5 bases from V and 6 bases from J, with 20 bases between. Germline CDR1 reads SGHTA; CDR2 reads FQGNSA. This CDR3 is CASSPSATEVTQPQHF. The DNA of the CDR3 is TGTGCCAGCAGCCCGTCCGCGACAGAGGTAACTCAGCCCCAGCATTTT.

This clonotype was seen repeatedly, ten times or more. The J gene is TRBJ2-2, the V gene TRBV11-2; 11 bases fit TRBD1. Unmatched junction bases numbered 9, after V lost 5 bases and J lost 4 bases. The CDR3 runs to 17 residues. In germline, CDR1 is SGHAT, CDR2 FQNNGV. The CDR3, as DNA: TGTGCCAGCAGCGCGGACAGGGGGCTACTCATCACCGGGGAGCTGTTTTTT. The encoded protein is CASSADRGLLITGELFF.

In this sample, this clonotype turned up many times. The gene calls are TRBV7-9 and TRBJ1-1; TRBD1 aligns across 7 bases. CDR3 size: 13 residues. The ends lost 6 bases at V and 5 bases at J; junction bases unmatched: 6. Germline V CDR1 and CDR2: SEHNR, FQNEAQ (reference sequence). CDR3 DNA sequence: TGTGCCAGCAGTCATGACAGGGTAACTGAAGCTTTCTTT. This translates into CASSHDRVTEAFF. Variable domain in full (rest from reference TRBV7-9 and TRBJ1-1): DTGVSQNPRHKITKRGQNVTFRCDPISEHNRLYWYRQTLGQGPEFLTYFQNEAQLEKSRLLSDRFSAERPKGSFSTLEIQRTEQGDSAMYLCASSHDRVTEAFFGQGTRLTVV.

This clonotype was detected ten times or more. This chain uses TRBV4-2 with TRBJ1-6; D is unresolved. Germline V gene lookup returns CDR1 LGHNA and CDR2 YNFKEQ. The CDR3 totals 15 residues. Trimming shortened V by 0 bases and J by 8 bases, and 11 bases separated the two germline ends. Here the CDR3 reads CASSQEGGPYSPLHF. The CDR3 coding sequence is TGTGCCAGCAGCCAAGAAGGTGGCCCTTATTCACCCCTCCACTTT.

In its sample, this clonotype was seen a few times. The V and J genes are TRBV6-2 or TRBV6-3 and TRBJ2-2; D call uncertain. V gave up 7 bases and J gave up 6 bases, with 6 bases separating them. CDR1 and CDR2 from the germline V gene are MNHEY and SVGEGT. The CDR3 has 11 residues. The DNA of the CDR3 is TGTGCCAGCAAATTGGCCGGGGAGCTGTTTTTT. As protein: CASKLAGELFF.

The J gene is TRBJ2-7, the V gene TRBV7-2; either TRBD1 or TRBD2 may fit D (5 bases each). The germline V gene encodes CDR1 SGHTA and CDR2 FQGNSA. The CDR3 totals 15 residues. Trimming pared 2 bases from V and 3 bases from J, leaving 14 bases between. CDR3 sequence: CASSLMRGPIYEQYF. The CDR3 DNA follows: TGTGCCAGCAGCTTAATGAGGGGTCCAATCTACGAGCAGTACTTC.

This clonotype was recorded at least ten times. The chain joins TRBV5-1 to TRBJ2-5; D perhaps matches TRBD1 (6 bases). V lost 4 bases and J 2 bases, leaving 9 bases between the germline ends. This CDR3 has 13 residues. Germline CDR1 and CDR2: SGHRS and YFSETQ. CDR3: CASSRQEQETQYF. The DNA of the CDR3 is TGCGCCAGCAGCCGACAGGAGCAAGAGACCCAGTACTTC.